This T cell receptor (beta chain) was sequenced in a study of neoadjuvant anti-PD-1 for oral cavity cancer. Turning to the study itself: Patients without progression got a fourth dose around day 43.

TCRdb's copy holds only in-frame clones and misses some; the assay was immunoSEQ multiplex PCR. This table holds roughly 40,000 clones, about three quarters found once. Germline V CDR1 and CDR2: SGHAT, FQNNGV. The CDR3 contains 11 residues. Between the trimmed V and J ends, which lost 5 bases and 2 bases, there was a span of 2 bases. Time point reported: after neoadjuvant nivolumab, at surgical resection. The rearrangement uses TRBV11-2 and TRBJ2-3; unclear D gene. The receptor was isolated from a person between 40 and 79 years old with oral cavity squamous cell carcinoma. Specimen: PBMCs, collected after nivolumab (anti-PD-1) treatment. CDR3: CASSITDTQYF. CDR3 bases: TGTGCCAGCAGCATCACAGATACGCAGTATTTT.